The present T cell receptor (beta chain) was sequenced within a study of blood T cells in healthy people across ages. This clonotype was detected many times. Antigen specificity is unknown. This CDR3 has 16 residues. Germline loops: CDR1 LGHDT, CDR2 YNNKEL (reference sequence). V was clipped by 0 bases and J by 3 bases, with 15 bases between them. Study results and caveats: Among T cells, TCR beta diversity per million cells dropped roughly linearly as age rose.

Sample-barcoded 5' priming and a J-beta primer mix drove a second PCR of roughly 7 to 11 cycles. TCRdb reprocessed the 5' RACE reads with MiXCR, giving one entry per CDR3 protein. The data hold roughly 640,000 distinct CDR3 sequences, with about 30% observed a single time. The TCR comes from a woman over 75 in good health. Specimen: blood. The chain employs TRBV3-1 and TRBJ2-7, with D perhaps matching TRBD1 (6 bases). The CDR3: CASSQEFRRGIYEQYF. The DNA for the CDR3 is TGTGCCAGCAGCCAAGAATTTCGCAGGGGCATCTACGAGCAGTACTTC.